The 30 T cell receptor beta chains in this list originate from one sample, sequenced in a study of blood T cell repertoires in COVID-19 (dated by TCRdb to 2020 to 2021). Library creation used the immunoSEQ multiplex PCR assay. TCRdb's version of the immuneACCESS table is confined to in-frame rearrangements and falls short of the full clone set. An unresolved V gene accounts for under half of the shortfall where checked; the remainder is of unknown origin. For this sample the table gives 200,000 to 250,000 clones, of which nearly 90% were detected only once. The leading ten clones occupy 15% to 20% of the sample. The sequencing sample was made of peripheral blood. The receptor set was obtained from a middle-aged man with COVID-19, enrolled during active disease.

The chain has TRBV7-3 and TRBJ2-1; a weak D match, TRBD2 (6 bases). The germline gives CDR1 SGHTA, CDR2 FQGTGA. Trimming took off 5 bases at V and 8 bases at J, with 10 bases between the two ends. The CDR3 runs 12 residues. Here the CDR3 reads CASSDGTHEQFF. CDR3 in DNA: TGTGCCAGCAGCGACGGGACTCATGAGCAGTTCTTC.

The chain links TRBV9 to TRBJ1-3; weak D call: TRBD1 (5 bases). V lost 0 bases to trimming and J lost 3 bases, with 10 bases between them. The germline V gene encodes CDR1 SGDLS and CDR2 YYNGEE. The CDR3 runs 15 residues. The CDR3 nucleotides read TGTGCCAGCAGCGTAGGGGGCAGGGTTGGAAACACCATATATTTT. Amino acids: CASSVGGRVGNTIYF.

The V gene is TRBV2, the J gene TRBJ2-1; TRBD2 matches at 13 bases. Trimming took 3 bases from V and 7 from J; bases not matched to a gene: 9. Germline V gene data show CDR1 as SNHLY and CDR2 as FYNNEI. There are 17 residues in the CDR3. This chain's CDR3 is CASSDEKLAGGPNEQFF. CDR3 DNA sequence: TGTGCCAGCAGTGATGAAAAACTAGCGGGGGGGCCAAATGAGCAGTTCTTC.

V gene TRBV7-3 combines with J gene TRBJ1-5, with TRBD1 identical over 7 bases. The CDR3 is made up of 13 amino acids. Looked up from germline, CDR1 is SGHTA and CDR2 is FQGTGA. Losses at the gene ends were 4 bases for V and 7 bases for J; bases not matched to a gene: 4. CDR3 region: CASSSGQLQPQHF. The CDR3 DNA sequence: TGTGCCAGCAGCTCGGGACAGTTACAGCCCCAGCATTTT.

The V call is TRBV9, the J call TRBJ2-5; 13 positions agree with TRBD2. V gave up 4 bases and J gave up 5 bases; unmatched junction bases: 8. Germline CDR1 SGDLS, CDR2 YYNGEE. The CDR3 loop spans 16 amino acids. CDR3 in amino acids: CASSSTGTSGKETQYF. In DNA form, the CDR3 reads TGTGCCAGCAGCTCGACCGGGACTAGCGGGAAGGAGACCCAGTACTTC.

The chain combines TRBV6-5 with TRBJ1-1; weak D call: TRBD1 (5 bases). The CDR3 sequence is 13 residues long. Trimming cost V 7 bases and J 4 bases, with 13 bases left between them. CDR1 and CDR2 from the germline V gene are MNHEY and SVGAGI. In DNA, the CDR3 is TGTGCCAGCAAGCCCCCGGGGGGCACTGAAGCTTTCTTT. It is translated as CASKPPGGTEAFF.

The V gene is TRBV9, the J gene TRBJ1-6; TRBD1 agrees at 9 bases. The V gene's germline CDR1 is SGDLS and CDR2 YYNGEE. V trimming: 3 bases; J trimming: 8 bases; junction bases outside the gene matches: 12. The CDR3 extends over 17 amino acids. CDR3 loop: CASSALPGQGDYSPLHF. CDR3 in DNA: TGTGCCAGCAGCGCTTTGCCGGGACAGGGTGATTATTCACCCCTCCACTTT.

The chain couples TRBV18 to TRBJ2-3, with TRBD1 matching 12 bases. The CDR3 loop spans 15 amino acids. CDR1 is KGHSH, CDR2 LQKENI, per germline. V gave up 5 bases and J gave up 4 bases; unmatched junction bases: 4. CDR3 in DNA: TGTGCCAGCTCATCAGGGACAGGGGGCCCAGATACGCAGTATTTT. It encodes CASSSGTGGPDTQYF. The whole variable domain, remainder taken from reference TRBV18 and TRBJ2-3, is NAGVMQNPRHLVRRRGQEARLRCSPMKGHSHVYWYRQLPEEGLKFMVYLQKENIIDESGMPKERFSAEFPKEGPSILRIQQVVRGDSAAYFCASSSGTGGPDTQYFGPGTRLTVL.

A word on this clone: Mismatch with germline at one junction end may stem from a read error. CDR3 sequence reads: CTSSYSFREGSETQYF. CDR3 DNA: TGTACCAGCAGTTACTCTTTCCGTGAGGGAAGTGAGACCCAGTACTTC. The chain joins TRBV6-5 to TRBJ2-5; D may be TRBD2 (5 bases). Germline CDR1 is MNHEY and CDR2 is SVGAGI. The CDR3 spans 16 residues.

This chain uses TRBV15 with TRBJ2-1, with TRBD2 matching 13 bases. V lost 4 bases, J lost 8 bases, and 5 bases stayed unmatched. The germline gives CDR1 LNHNV, CDR2 YYDKDF (reference sequence). The CDR3 totals 15 residues. The CDR3 protein is CATSTPGLAGYEQFF. CDR3 nucleotides: TGTGCCACCAGCACTCCGGGACTAGCGGGATATGAGCAGTTCTTC.

In its sample, this clone was seen a few times. The chain recombines TRBV3-1 (or the pseudogene TRBV3-2) with TRBJ1-5, with 8 bases matching TRBD1. CDR3 length: 15 residues. Unmatched junction bases numbered 9, after V lost 4 bases and J lost 7 bases. Germline V CDR1 and CDR2: LGHDT, YNNKEL (reference sequence). This CDR3 reads CASSRSQGANQPQHF. The CDR3 DNA sequence: TGTGCCAGCAGCCGTTCGCAGGGGGCTAACCAGCCCCAGCATTTT.

This clone occurred once. The V and J genes are TRBV7-2 and TRBJ2-7; 10 bases agree with TRBD1. J lost 3 bases, V lost 2 bases, and 7 bases had no gene match. This CDR3 is built from 16 residues. CDR1 is SGHTA, CDR2 FQGNSA, per germline. The CDR3, as DNA: TGTGCCAGCAGCTTAATGATGACAGGGGGCGGCTACGAGCAGTACTTC. It translates to CASSLMMTGGGYEQYF.

The DNA of the CDR3 is TGTGCCAGCAGCTTGGGGACACCCTTCTACGAGCAGTACTTC. This translates into CASSLGTPFYEQYF. The chain recombines TRBV5-5 with TRBJ2-7, with a possible D match to TRBD1 (5 bases). The CDR3 spans 14 residues. Germline CDR1 is SGHKS and CDR2 is YYEKEE (reference sequence). Deletions cut 0 bases from V and 3 bases from J, with 10 bases between.

The CDR3 DNA is TGTGCCAGTAGTGCAAGACAGGGTACTAATGAAAAACTGTTTTTT. Protein sequence: CASSARQGTNEKLFF. The chain uses TRBV19 and TRBJ1-4; 7 positions match TRBD1. The CDR3 contains 15 residues. V gave up 5 bases and J gave up 2 bases; unmatched junction bases: 5. Germline lookup yields CDR1 LNHDA and CDR2 SQIVND (reference sequence).

The V gene is TRBV11-3, the J gene TRBJ2-5; 7 nucleotides line up with TRBD2. V shed 5 bases and J 5 bases; nucleotides not matched to a gene: 5. In germline, CDR1 is SGHNT, CDR2 YENEEA. The length of the CDR3 is 13 residues. The DNA of the CDR3 is TGTGCCAGCAGCGGGAGGGCCTTTGAGACCCAGTACTTC. It encodes CASSGRAFETQYF.

CDR3 amino acids: CASIRGTSLNEQFF. The CDR3 DNA is TGTGCCAGCATCCGCGGGACTAGCCTCAATGAGCAGTTCTTC. The V gene is TRBV2, the J gene TRBJ2-1; TRBD2 aligns across 9 bases. V shed 7 bases, J shed 6 bases, and the junction held 7 bases outside the gene matches. The CDR3 is made up of 14 amino acids. Per the germline V gene, CDR1 is SNHLY and CDR2 is FYNNEI.

The V call is TRBV28, the J call TRBJ2-2; 9 bases are shared with TRBD1. The J segment lost 2 bases and the V segment lost 7 bases, leaving 11 bases of the junction unmatched. The CDR3 has 17 residues. CDR1 is MDHEN and CDR2 is SYDVKM in the germline V gene. CDR3 amino acids: CASIHLRTGANTGELFF. The CDR3 region has the DNA TGTGCCAGCATTCACCTCAGGACAGGGGCAAACACCGGGGAGCTGTTTTTT.

This chain connects TRBV2 to TRBJ2-7, with TRBD2 identical over 8 bases. V dropped 7 bases and J dropped 7; count of bases not matched to a gene: 6. CDR3 length: 12 residues. CDR1 is SNHLY, CDR2 FYNNEI, per germline. CDR3: CASMGGRWEQYF. In DNA form, the CDR3 reads TGTGCCAGCATGGGCGGGAGGTGGGAGCAGTACTTC. The full variable domain, its missing parts supplied by reference TRBV2 and TRBJ2-7, is EPEVTQTPSHQVTQMGQEVILRCVPISNHLYFYWYRQILGQKVEFLVSFYNNEISEKSEIFDDQFSVERPDGSNFTLKIRSTKLEDSAMYFCASMGGRWEQYFGPGTRLTVT.

V is TRBV5-1 and J is TRBJ2-7; no firm D call. The germline V and J ends were trimmed by 5 bases and 0 bases, with 6 bases remaining between them. Germline assignment: CDR1 SGHRS and CDR2 YFSETQ. The CDR3 runs to 12 residues. In DNA form, the CDR3 reads TGCGCCAGCAGTGGCGGCTCCTACGAGCAGTACTTC. The encoded protein is CASSGGSYEQYF. Full variable domain (missing parts from reference TRBV5-1 and TRBJ2-7): KAGVTQTPRYLIKTRGQQVTLSCSPISGHRSVSWYQQTPGQGLQFLFEYFSETQRNKGNFPGRFSGRQFSNSRSEMNVSTLELGDSALYLCASSGGSYEQYFGPGTRLTVT.

The genes are TRBV6-2 or TRBV6-3 and TRBJ2-7, with 9 bases identical to TRBD1. CDR1 and CDR2 (germline): MNHEY, SVGEGT. This CDR3 contains 16 residues. After removal of 0 bases from V and 2 bases from J, the junction contained 5 bases not matched to a gene. CDR3 region: CASSYSEQGAPYEQYF. DNA for the CDR3: TGTGCCAGCAGTTACTCGGAACAGGGGGCACCCTACGAGCAGTACTTC.

The chain is built from TRBV19 and TRBJ1-1; TRBD1 aligns across 8 bases. Germline trimming cut 7 bases from V and 6 bases from J; bases unmatched to any gene: 7. The CDR3 spans 13 residues. The V gene's germline CDR1 is LNHDA and CDR2 SQIVND (reference sequence). In DNA form, the CDR3 reads TGTGCCAGTAACGGACAGGGCATCTCTGAAGCTTTCTTT. As protein: CASNGQGISEAFF.

J is TRBJ1-2 and V is TRBV5-4; D is unclear. This CDR3 has 14 residues. Germline-derived CDR1 and CDR2 are SGHNT and YYREEE (reference sequence). The V end was cut by 0 bases, the J end by 1 base, with 7 bases between. CDR3 loop: CASSLGGVNYGYTF. CDR3 coding DNA: TGTGCCAGCAGCTTGGGCGGTGTTAACTATGGCTACACCTTC.

This clone was seen a single time. The rearrangement joins TRBV7-2 to TRBJ2-1; 8 bases are a match to TRBD1. CDR3 length: 15 residues. The germline gives CDR1 SGHTA, CDR2 FQGNSA. Trimming removed 5 bases from V and 0 bases from J; junction bases left unmatched: 3. In DNA, the CDR3 is TGTGCCAGCAGCGGAGACAGGGGCTCCTACAATGAGCAGTTCTTC. Amino acids: CASSGDRGSYNEQFF.

V is TRBV5-6 and J is TRBJ2-2; D remains ambiguous. This CDR3 spans 17 amino acids. The germline V and J ends were trimmed by 5 bases and 2 bases, with 19 bases remaining between them. CDR1 SGHDT and CDR2 YYEEEE come from the germline V gene. CDR3 in amino acids: CASRKLITLTNTGELFF. CDR3 nucleotide sequence: TGTGCCAGCAGAAAGCTTATCACCCTGACTAACACCGGGGAGCTGTTTTTT. Complete variable domain (other parts from reference TRBV5-6 and TRBJ2-2): DAGVTQSPTHLIKTRGQQVTLRCSPKSGHDTVSWYQQALGQGPQFIFQYYEEEERQRGNFPDRFSGHQFPNYSSELNVNALLLGDSALYLCASRKLITLTNTGELFFGEGSRLTVL.

This chain connects TRBV6-5 to TRBJ2-3; 9 positions agree with TRBD2. CDR1 is MNHEY, CDR2 SVGAGI, per germline. This CDR3 spans 13 amino acids. J gave up 11 bases and V 6 bases, and 9 bases lay outside the gene matches. The CDR3 reads CASSAGLASVQYF. CDR3 bases: TGTGCCAGCAGCGCCGGACTAGCGAGTGTGCAGTATTTT.

V gene TRBV5-1 combines with J gene TRBJ1-1; weak D call: TRBD1 (5 bases). Germline V gene sequence: CDR1 SGHRS, CDR2 YFSETQ. The CDR3 loop spans 14 amino acids. Trimming took off 4 bases at V and 1 base at J, with 11 bases between the two ends. This CDR3 is CASSQHTGNTEAFF. CDR3 coding DNA: TGCGCCAGCAGCCAACACACAGGGAACACTGAAGCTTTCTTT.

This clone has a single count. V usage is TRBV2 and J usage is TRBJ2-7; D not resolved. Germline CDR1 is SNHLY and CDR2 is FYNNEI. This CDR3 is 13 amino acids long. V lost 0 bases, J lost 3 bases, and 6 bases lay in between. CDR3 amino acids: CASSEAWSYEQYF. The CDR3 DNA is TGTGCCAGCAGTGAAGCCTGGAGCTACGAGCAGTACTTC. Full variable domain (rest looked up from reference TRBV2 and TRBJ2-7): EPEVTQTPSHQVTQMGQEVILRCVPISNHLYFYWYRQILGQKVEFLVSFYNNEISEKSEIFDDQFSVERPDGSNFTLKIRSTKLEDSAMYFCASSEAWSYEQYFGPGTRLTVT.

The V call is TRBV28, the J call TRBJ1-2; maybe TRBD1 (5 bases). Trimming took 3 bases from V and 7 from J, leaving 12 bases between them. The V gene's germline CDR1 is MDHEN and CDR2 SYDVKM. The CDR3 is 13 residues long. The CDR3 loop reads CASSLGRTIGYTF. The CDR3 DNA reads as TGTGCCAGCAGTTTGGGACGGACTATTGGCTACACCTTC.

This clone is a singleton in its sample. The chain has TRBV19 and TRBJ2-7, with a possible D match to TRBD2 (6 bases). The germline V and J ends were trimmed by 4 bases and 3 bases, with 25 bases remaining between them. This CDR3 comprises 18 residues. CDR1 LNHDA and CDR2 SQIVND come from the germline V gene (reference sequence). This CDR3 reads CASSNRLTQEGPGYEQYF. The CDR3 DNA reads TGTGCCAGTAGTAATCGGTTGACCCAGGAGGGGCCCGGCTACGAGCAGTACTTC.

The chain is built from TRBV28 and TRBJ2-2; D is undetermined. This CDR3 spans 13 amino acids. V was pared by 8 bases and J by 1 base, with 8 bases between. CDR1 MDHEN and CDR2 SYDVKM come from the germline V gene. CDR3 region: CASQFENTGELFF. The CDR3, as DNA: TGTGCCAGCCAGTTTGAGAACACCGGGGAGCTGTTTTTT.